Listed here are 5 T cell receptor beta chains from one sample, sequenced in a study of OX40 agonist ivuxolimab in advanced cancers. The protocol was immunoSEQ multiplex PCR, while the TCRdb copy is restricted to in-frame clones and leaves out a portion. The table lists fewer than 60,000 clones, around nine tenths of them singletons, with more than 13% in the top ten. Sequenced here: CD4+ or CD8+ T cells sorted from blood, sampled in a trial of the OX40 agonist ivuxolimab. The receptors here all came from an adult with an advanced solid tumor such as melanoma, head and neck, liver or kidney cancer.

About this clone: The same CDR3 can be traced to other DNA sequences in this sample. The rearrangement links TRBV19 to TRBJ2-1; 8 bases match TRBD2. Germline trimming cut 7 bases from V and 3 bases from J; bases unmatched to any gene: 5. This CDR3 is 14 amino acids long. Germline CDR1 and CDR2: LNHDA and SQIVND (reference sequence). In nucleotides, the CDR3 is TGTGCCAGTACGGCGGGGGGCGACTACAATGAGCAGTTCTTC. It is translated as CASTAGGDYNEQFF.

The V call is TRBV19, the J call TRBJ2-1; D uncertain. Germline values: CDR1 LNHDA, CDR2 SQIVND (reference sequence). Trimming removed 1 base at V and 5 bases at J, with 6 bases between. This CDR3 is 13 amino acids long. Here the CDR3 reads CASSIVSDNEQFF. CDR3 coding DNA: TGTGCCAGTAGTATAGTTTCGGACAATGAGCAGTTCTTC. The full variable domain, in which reference TRBV19 and TRBJ2-1 provide the parts outside the CDR3, is DGGITQSPKYLFRKEGQNVTLSCEQNLNHDAMYWYRQDPGQGLRLIYYSQIVNDFQKGDIAEGYSVSREKKESFPLTVTSAQKNPTAFYLCASSIVSDNEQFFGPGTRLTVL.

The chain recombines TRBV4-1 with TRBJ1-1, with D possibly TRBD1 on 5 matching bases. CDR1 MGHRA and CDR2 YSYEKL come from the germline V gene. The V and J ends lost 4 bases and 1 base respectively, with 16 bases between them. There are 16 residues in the CDR3. Here the CDR3 DNA reads TGCGCCAGCAGCCGGAGTAACACAGGACCGAACACTGAAGCTTTCTTT. This sequence encodes CASSRSNTGPNTEAFF.

The chain links TRBV27 to TRBJ1-5; the D is unclear. Germline V gene sequence: CDR1 MNHEY, CDR2 SMNVEV (reference sequence). V lost 2 bases, J lost 2 bases, and 10 bases lay in between. This CDR3 contains 15 residues. CDR3 nucleotides: TGTGCCAGCAGTTTAGTGGGTTTCGGCAATCAGCCCCAGCATTTT. Translated: CASSLVGFGNQPQHF.

Sample share makes this clone medium-sized (0.01 to 0.1%). The gene calls are TRBV5-1 and TRBJ2-7; 7 bases align to TRBD1. The germline V gene encodes CDR1 SGHRS and CDR2 YFSETQ. The CDR3 is made up of 13 amino acids. Trimming removed 7 bases from V and 2 bases from J; junction bases left unmatched: 6. The CDR3 DNA reads TGCGCCAGCGCTAGAACAGGGGCCTACGAGCAGTACTTC. It encodes CASARTGAYEQYF.